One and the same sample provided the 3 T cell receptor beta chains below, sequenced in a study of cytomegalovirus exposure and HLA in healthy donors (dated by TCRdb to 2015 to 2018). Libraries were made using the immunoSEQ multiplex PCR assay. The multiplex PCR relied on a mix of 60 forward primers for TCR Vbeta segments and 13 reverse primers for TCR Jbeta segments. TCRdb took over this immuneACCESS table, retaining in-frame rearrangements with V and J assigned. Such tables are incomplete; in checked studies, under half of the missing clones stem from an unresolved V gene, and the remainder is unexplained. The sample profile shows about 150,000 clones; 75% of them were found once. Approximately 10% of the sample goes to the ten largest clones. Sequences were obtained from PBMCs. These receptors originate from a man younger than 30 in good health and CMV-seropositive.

The CDR3 spells CASSVGTAYEQYF. In DNA, the CDR3 is TGCGCCAGCAGCGTAGGGACAGCCTACGAGCAGTACTTC. This chain joins TRBV5-1 and TRBJ2-7; 7 nucleotides align to TRBD1. Per germline, CDR1 SGHRS and CDR2 YFSETQ. V dropped 4 bases and J dropped 2; count of bases not matched to a gene: 3. The CDR3 has 13 residues.

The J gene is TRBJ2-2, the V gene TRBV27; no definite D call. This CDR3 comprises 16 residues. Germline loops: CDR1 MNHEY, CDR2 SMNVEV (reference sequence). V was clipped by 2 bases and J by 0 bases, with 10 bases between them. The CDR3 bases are TGTGCCAGCAGTTTAAACGAACATCCGAACACCGGGGAGCTGTTTTTT. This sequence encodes CASSLNEHPNTGELFF.

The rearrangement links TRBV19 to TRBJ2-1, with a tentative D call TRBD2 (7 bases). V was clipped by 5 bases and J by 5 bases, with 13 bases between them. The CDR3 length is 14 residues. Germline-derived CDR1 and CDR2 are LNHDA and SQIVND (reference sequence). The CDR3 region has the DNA TGTGCCAGTAGTGGGAAGGGGGGGGACAATGAGCAGTTCTTC. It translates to CASSGKGGDNEQFF. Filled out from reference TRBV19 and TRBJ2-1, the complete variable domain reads DGGITQSPKYLFRKEGQNVTLSCEQNLNHDAMYWYRQDPGQGLRLIYYSQIVNDFQKGDIAEGYSVSREKKESFPLTVTSAQKNPTAFYLCASSGKGGDNEQFFGPGTRLTVL.